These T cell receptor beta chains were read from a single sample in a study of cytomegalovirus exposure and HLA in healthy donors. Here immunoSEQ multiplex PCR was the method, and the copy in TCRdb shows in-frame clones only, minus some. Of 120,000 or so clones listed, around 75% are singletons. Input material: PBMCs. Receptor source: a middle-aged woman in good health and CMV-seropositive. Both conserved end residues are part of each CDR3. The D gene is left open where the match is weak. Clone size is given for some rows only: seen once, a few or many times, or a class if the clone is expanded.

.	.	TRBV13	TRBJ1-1	CASSSRDSGLNTEAFF	TGTGCCAGCAGCTCCCGGGACTCTGGGCTGAACACTGAAGCTTTCTTT
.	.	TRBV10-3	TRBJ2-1	CAIHSEESEQFF	TGTGCCATCCATTCAGAGGAAAGTGAGCAGTTCTTC
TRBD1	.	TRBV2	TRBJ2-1	CASSRRVGGADEQFF	TGTGCCAGCAGTCGAAGGGTAGGGGGCGCGGATGAGCAGTTCTTC
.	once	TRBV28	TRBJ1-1	CASTGVNTEAFF	TGTGCCAGCACCGGAGTGAACACTGAAGCTTTCTTT
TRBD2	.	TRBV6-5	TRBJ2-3	CATRTSPGADTQYF	TGTGCCACACGGACTAGCCCCGGGGCAGATACGCAGTATTTT
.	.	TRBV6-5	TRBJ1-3	CASSSSTGFENTIYF	TGTGCCAGCAGTTCCTCGACGGGTTTTGAAAACACCATATATTTT
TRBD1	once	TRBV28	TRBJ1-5	CASSRGQVNQPQHF	TGTGCCAGCAGTCGCGGACAGGTCAATCAGCCCCAGCATTTT
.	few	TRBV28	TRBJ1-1	CASTEGTEAFF	TGTGCCAGCACGGAGGGGACTGAAGCTTTCTTT
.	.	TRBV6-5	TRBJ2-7	CASSAGASYEQYF	TGTGCCAGCAGCGCAGGGGCCTCCTACGAGCAGTACTTC
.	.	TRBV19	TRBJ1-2	CASSSGFQGTDGYTF	TGTGCCAGTAGTTCTGGATTTCAGGGTACAGATGGCTACACCTTC
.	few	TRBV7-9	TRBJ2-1	CASSFRGPNEQFF	TGTGCCAGCAGCTTCAGGGGTCCGAATGAGCAGTTCTTC
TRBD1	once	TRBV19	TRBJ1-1	CASRISGQGNTEAFF	TGTGCCAGTAGAATTAGCGGACAGGGGAACACTGAAGCTTTCTTT
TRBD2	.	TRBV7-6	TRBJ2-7	CASSLELADSSYEQYF	TGTGCCAGCAGCTTAGAACTAGCGGATAGCTCCTACGAGCAGTACTTC
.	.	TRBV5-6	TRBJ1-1	CASGSGGTEAFF	TGTGCCAGCGGCTCGGGGGGGACTGAAGCTTTCTTT
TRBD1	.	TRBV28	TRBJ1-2	CASSFDRGYGYTF	TGTGCCAGCAGTTTCGACAGGGGCTATGGCTACACCTTC
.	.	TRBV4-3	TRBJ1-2	CASSQDILNYGYTF	TGCGCCAGCAGCCAAGATATCCTTAACTATGGCTACACCTTC
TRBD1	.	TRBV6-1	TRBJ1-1	CATLTGQGAQEAFF	TGTGCCACTTTAACGGGACAGGGGGCCCAGGAAGCTTTCTTT
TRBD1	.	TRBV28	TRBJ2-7	CASGQQGAQYEQYF	TGTGCCAGCGGCCAACAGGGGGCGCAGTACGAGCAGTACTTC
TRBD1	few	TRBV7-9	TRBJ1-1	CASSHHQGGNTEAFF	TGTGCCAGCAGCCACCACCAGGGGGGCAACACTGAAGCTTTCTTT
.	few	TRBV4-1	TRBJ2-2	CASSQDRWEDTGELFF	TGCGCCAGCAGCCAAGATCGGTGGGAGGACACCGGGGAGCTGTTTTTT
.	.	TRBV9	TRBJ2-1	CASSVEASWNEQFF	TGTGCCAGCAGCGTAGAGGCTAGCTGGAATGAGCAGTTCTTC
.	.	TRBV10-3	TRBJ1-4	CAISTGNEKLFF	TGTGCCATCAGCACAGGGAATGAAAAACTGTTTTTT
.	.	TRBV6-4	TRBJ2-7	CASSDSKGISGTISYEQYF	TGTGCCAGCAGTGACTCGAAGGGGATAAGTGGGACAATCTCCTACGAGCAGTACTTC
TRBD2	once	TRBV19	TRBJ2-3	CASSKKPGSGSGTQYF	TGTGCCAGTAGCAAGAAACCGGGTAGCGGGAGCGGTACGCAGTATTTT
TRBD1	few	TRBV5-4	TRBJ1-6	CASSLEGTGNSPLHF	TGTGCCAGCAGCTTGGAAGGGACAGGCAATTCACCCCTCCACTTT
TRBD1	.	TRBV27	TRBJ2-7	CASSPGTGGYEQYF	TGTGCCAGCAGTCCCGGGACAGGGGGCTACGAGCAGTACTTC
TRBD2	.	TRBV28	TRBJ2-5	CASSLMGGYQETQYF	TGTGCCAGCAGTTTGATGGGGGGGTACCAAGAGACCCAGTACTTC
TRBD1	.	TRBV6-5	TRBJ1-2	CASSLRTGANYGYTF	TGTGCCAGCAGTCTACGGACAGGGGCTAACTATGGCTACACCTTC
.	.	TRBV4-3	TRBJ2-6	CASNPGGNRAHSGANVLTF	TGCGCCAGCAACCCGGGTGGCAACAGGGCCCACTCTGGGGCCAACGTCCTGACTTTC
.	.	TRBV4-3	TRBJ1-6	CASSQGRGVASPLHF	TGCGCCAGCAGCCAGGGGCGCGGGGTTGCCTCACCCCTCCACTTT
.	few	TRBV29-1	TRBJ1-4	CSVTKDINEKLFF	TGCAGCGTTACAAAGGACATTAATGAAAAACTGTTTTTT
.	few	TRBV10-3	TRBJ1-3	CATRGGIGNTIYF	TGTGCCACCCGAGGCGGAATTGGAAACACCATATATTTT
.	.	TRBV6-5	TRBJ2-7	CASTLETSYEQYF	TGTGCCAGCACCCTGGAGACTAGCTACGAGCAGTACTTC
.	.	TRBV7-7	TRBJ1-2	CASSLRLANYGYTF	TGTGCCAGCAGCCTTCGATTAGCTAACTATGGCTACACCTTC